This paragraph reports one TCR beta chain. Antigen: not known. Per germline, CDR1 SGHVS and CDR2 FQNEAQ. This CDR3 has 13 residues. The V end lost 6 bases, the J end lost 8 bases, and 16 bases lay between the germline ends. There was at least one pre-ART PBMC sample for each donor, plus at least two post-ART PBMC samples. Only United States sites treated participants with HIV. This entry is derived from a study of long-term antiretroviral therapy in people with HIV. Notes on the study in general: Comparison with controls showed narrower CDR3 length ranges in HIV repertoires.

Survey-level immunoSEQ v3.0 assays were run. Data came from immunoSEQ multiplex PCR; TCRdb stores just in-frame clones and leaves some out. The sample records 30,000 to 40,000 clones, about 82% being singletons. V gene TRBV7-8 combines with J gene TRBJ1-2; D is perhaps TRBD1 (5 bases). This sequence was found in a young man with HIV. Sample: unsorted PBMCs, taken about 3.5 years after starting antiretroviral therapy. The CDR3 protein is CASSRPQGAGYTF. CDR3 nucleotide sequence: TGTGCCAGCAGTCGACCTCAAGGGGCGGGCTACACCTTC.